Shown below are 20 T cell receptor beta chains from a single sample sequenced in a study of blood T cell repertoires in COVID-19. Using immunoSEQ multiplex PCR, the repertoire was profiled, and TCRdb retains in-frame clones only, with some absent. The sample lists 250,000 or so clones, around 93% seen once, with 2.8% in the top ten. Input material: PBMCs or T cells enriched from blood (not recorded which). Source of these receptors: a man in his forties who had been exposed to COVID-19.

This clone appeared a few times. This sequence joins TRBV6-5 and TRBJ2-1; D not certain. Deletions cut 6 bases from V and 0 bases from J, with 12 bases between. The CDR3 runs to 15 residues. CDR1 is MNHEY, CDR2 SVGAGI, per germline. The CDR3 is CASSADLSSYNEQFF. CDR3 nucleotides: TGTGCCAGCAGCGCTGACTTAAGCTCCTACAATGAGCAGTTCTTC.

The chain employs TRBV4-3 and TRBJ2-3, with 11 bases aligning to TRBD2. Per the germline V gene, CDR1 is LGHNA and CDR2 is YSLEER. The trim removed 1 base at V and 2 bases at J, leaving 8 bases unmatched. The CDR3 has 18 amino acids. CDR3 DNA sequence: TGCGCCAGCAGCCAAGTACCCACTAGCGGGAGTCCCACAGATACGCAGTATTTT. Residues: CASSQVPTSGSPTDTQYF.

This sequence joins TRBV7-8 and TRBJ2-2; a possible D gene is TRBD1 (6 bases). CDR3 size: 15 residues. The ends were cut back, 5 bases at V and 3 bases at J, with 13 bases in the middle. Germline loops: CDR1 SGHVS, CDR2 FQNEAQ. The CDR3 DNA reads TGTGCCAGCAGCCTCAGGGGACCCTACACCGGGGAGCTGTTTTTT. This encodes CASSLRGPYTGELFF.

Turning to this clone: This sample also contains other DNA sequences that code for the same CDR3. The CDR3 protein is CASSFSGSGNTIYF. The CDR3 DNA sequence: TGTGCCAGCAGTTTCTCAGGGTCTGGAAACACCATATATTTT. V and J are TRBV27 and TRBJ1-3; TRBD1 might be the D (5 bases). CDR1 MNHEY and CDR2 SMNVEV come from the germline V gene (reference sequence). The CDR3 loop spans 14 amino acids. The V end lost 3 bases, the J end lost 1 base, and 7 bases lay between the germline ends.

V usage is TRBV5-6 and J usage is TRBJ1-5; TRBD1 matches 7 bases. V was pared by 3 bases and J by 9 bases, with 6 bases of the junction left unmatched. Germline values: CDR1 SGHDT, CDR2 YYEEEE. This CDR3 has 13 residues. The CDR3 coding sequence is TGTGCCAGCAGCTCGACAGGGATGGGGCCCCAGCATTTT. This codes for CASSSTGMGPQHF.

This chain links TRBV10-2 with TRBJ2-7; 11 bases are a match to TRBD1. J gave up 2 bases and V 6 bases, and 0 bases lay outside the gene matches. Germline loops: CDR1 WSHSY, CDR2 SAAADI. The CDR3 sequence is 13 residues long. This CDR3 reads CASRGQGAYEQYF. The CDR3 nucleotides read TGCGCCAGCAGGGGACAGGGGGCCTACGAGCAGTACTTC.

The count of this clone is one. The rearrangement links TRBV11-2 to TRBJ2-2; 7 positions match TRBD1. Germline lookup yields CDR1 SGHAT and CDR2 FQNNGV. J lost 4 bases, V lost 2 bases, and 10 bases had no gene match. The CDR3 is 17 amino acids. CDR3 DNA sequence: TGTGCCAGCAGCTTATACAGGGGAGCTTCGAGCACCGGGGAGCTGTTTTTT. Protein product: CASSLYRGASSTGELFF.

The CDR3 is CASSPQLDEQYF. CDR3 bases: TGTGCCAGCTCACCACAGCTCGACGAGCAGTACTTC. The rearrangement uses TRBV18 and TRBJ2-7; no firm D call. CDR3 length: 12 amino acids. Per the germline V gene, CDR1 is KGHSH and CDR2 is LQKENI. The V and J ends lost 1 base and 5 bases respectively, with 6 bases between them.

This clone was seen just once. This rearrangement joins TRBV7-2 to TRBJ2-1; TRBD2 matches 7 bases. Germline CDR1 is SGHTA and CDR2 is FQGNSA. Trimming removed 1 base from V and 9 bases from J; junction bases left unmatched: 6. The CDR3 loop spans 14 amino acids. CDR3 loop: CASSLDFGGGEQFF. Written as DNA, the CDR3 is TGTGCCAGCAGCTTAGATTTCGGCGGGGGTGAGCAGTTCTTC. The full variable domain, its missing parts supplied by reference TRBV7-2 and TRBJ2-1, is GAGVSQSPSNKVTEKGKDVELRCDPISGHTALYWYRQSLGQGLEFLIYFQGNSAPDKSGLPSDRFSAERTGGSVSTLTIQRTQQEDSAVYLCASSLDFGGGEQFFGPGTRLTVL.

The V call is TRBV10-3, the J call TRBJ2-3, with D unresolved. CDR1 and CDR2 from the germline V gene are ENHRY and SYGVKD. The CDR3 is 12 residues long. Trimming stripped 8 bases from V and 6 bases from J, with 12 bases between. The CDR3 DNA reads TGTGCCATCTTATCAGGCGCCGATACGCAGTATTTT. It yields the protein CAILSGADTQYF.

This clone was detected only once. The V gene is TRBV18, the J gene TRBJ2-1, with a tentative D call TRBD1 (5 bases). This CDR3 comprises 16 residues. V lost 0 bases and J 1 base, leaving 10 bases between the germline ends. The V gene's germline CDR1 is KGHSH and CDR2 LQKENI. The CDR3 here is CASSPPGRASYNEQFF. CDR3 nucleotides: TGTGCCAGCTCACCACCGGGCAGGGCATCCTACAATGAGCAGTTCTTC.

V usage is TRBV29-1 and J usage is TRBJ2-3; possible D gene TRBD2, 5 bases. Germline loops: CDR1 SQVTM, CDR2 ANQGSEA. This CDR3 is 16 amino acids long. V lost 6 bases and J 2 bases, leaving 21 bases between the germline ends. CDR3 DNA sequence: TGCAGCGTCGATCGAAGACTAAAAACTACCACAGATACGCAGTATTTT. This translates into CSVDRRLKTTTDTQYF.

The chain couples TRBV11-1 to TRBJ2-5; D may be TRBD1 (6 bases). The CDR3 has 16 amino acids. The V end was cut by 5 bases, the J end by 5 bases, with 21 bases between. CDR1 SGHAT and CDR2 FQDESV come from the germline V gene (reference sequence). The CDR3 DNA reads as TGTGCCAGCAGCACACACCCGACAGGATCGAGGGAGACCCAGTACTTC. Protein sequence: CASSTHPTGSRETQYF.

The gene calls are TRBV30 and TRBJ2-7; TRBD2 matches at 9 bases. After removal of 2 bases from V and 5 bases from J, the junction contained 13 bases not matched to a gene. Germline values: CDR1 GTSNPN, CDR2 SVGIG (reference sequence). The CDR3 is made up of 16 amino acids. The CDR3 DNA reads TGTGCCTGGAGTTTAGCAATAGCGGGAGTACGGAACGAGCAGTACTTC. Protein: CAWSLAIAGVRNEQYF.

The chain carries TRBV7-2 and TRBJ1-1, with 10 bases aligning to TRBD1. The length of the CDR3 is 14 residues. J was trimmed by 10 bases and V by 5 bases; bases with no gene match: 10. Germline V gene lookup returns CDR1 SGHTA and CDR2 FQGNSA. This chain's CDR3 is CASSIDRGRLAAFF. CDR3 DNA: TGTGCCAGCAGCATAGACAGGGGGCGGTTAGCAGCTTTCTTT.

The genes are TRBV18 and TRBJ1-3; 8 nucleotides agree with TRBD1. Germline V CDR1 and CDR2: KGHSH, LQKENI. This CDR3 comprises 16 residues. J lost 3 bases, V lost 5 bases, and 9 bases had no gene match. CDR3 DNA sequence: TGTGCCAGCTCAGATGGACAGGGCGTTCATGGAAACACCATATATTTT. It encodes CASSDGQGVHGNTIYF.

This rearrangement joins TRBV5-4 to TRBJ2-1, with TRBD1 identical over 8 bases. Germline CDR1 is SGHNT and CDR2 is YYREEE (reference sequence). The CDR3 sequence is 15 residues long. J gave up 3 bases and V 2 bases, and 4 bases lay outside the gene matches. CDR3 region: CASSFRQGIYNEQFF. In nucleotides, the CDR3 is TGTGCCAGCAGCTTTAGACAGGGGATCTACAATGAGCAGTTCTTC.

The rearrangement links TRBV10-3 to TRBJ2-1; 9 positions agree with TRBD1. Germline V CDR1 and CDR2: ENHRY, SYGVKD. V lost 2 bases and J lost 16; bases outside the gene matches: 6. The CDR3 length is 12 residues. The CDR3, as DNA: TGTGCCATCAGTGAGCCTGGGACAGGGATTTTCTTC. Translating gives CAISEPGTGIFF.

The CDR3 region has the DNA TGTGCCAGCAGTGACTCAGCGGGAGGGCCAGATACGCAGTATTTT. Encoded protein: CASSDSAGGPDTQYF. J is TRBJ2-3 and V is TRBV6-4; 10 nucleotides agree with TRBD2. Germline CDR1 reads MRHNA; CDR2 reads SNTAGT. The CDR3 is 15 amino acids. Germline trimming cut 0 bases from V and 4 bases from J; bases unmatched to any gene: 1.

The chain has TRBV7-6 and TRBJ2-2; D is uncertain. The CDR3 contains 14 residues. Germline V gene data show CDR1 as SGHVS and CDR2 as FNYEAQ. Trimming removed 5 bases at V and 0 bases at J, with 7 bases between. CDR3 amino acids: CASSPLSNTGELFF. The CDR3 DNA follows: TGTGCCAGCAGCCCCCTATCGAACACCGGGGAGCTGTTTTTT.